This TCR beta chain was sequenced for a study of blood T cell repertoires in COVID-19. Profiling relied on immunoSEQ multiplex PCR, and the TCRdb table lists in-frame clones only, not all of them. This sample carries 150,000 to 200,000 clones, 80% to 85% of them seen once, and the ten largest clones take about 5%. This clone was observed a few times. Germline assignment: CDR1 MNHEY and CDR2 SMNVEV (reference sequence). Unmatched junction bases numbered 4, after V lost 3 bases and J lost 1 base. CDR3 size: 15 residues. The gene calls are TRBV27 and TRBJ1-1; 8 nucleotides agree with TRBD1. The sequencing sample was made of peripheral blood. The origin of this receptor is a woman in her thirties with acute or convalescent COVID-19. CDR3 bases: TGTGCCAGCAGTTTTATAGGGACAGGGAACACTGAAGCTTTCTTT. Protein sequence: CASSFIGTGNTEAFF.